This T cell receptor beta chain was recovered during a study of cytomegalovirus exposure and HLA in healthy donors. V was cut by 10 bases and J by 3 bases, with 13 bases left in between. The CDR3 length is 12 residues. In germline, CDR1 is MNHNS, CDR2 SASEGT. This clone was seen at least ten times. The antigen is undetermined. The PCR was carried out with 60 Vbeta primers and 13 Jbeta primers. The table came from immunoSEQ multiplex PCR; TCRdb's copy has only in-frame clones and leaves some out. The repertoire includes some 180,000 clones, 75% to 90% of them detected once, and over 2% sits in the top ten. Study findings and constraints: A later look showed TCR association rates differing by HLA locus, highest for DRB1 and lowest for HLA-C. There were a few CMV-associated chains whose specificity for CMV antigens was confirmed in vitro. Per published reports, the classifier diagnosed cytomegalovirus status with high specificity and sensitivity.

The TCR comes from a male donor in good health and CMV-seronegative. The sequencing input was PBMCs. V is TRBV6-1 and J is TRBJ2-7, with a tentative D call TRBD2 (6 bases). The CDR3: CATGLDFYEQYF. CDR3 nucleotides: TGTGCCACGGGACTCGACTTCTACGAGCAGTACTTC.